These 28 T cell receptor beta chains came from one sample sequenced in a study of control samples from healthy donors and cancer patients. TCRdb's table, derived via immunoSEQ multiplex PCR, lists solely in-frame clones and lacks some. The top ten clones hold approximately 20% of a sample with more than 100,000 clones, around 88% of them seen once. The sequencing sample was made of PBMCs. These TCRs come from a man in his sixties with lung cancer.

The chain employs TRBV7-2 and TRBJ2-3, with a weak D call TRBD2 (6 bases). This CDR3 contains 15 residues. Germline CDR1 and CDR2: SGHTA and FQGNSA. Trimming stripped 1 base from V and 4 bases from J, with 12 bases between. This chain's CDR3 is CASSLGGLASDTQYF. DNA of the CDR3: TGTGCCAGCAGCTTAGGCGGGCTAGCGTCAGATACGCAGTATTTT.

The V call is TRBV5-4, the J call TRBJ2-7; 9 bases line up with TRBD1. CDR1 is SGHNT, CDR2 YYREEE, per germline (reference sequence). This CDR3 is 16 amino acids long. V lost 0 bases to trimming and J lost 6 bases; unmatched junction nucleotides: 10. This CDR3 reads CASSLARGQGFSEQYF. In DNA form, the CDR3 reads TGTGCCAGCAGCTTGGCCAGGGGACAGGGATTTTCCGAGCAGTACTTC.

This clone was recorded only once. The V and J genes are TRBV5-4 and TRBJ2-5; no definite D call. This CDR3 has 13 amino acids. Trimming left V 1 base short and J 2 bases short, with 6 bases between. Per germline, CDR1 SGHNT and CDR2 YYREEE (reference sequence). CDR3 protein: CASSLMGQETQYF. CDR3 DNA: TGTGCCAGCAGCTTGATGGGTCAAGAGACCCAGTACTTC.

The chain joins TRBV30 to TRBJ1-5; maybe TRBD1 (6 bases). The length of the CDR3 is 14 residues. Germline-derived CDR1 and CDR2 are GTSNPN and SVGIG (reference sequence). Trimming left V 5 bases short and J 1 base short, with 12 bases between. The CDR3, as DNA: TGTGCCTGGGCGCGGGGGGCCAGCAATCAGCCCCAGCATTTT. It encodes CAWARGASNQPQHF. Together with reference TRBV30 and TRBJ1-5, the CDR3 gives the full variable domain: SQTIHQWPATLVQPVGSPLSLECTVEGTSNPNLYWYRQAAGRGLQLLFYSVGIGQISSEVPQNLSASRPQDRQFILSSKKLLLSDSGFYLCAWARGASNQPQHFGDGTRLSIL.

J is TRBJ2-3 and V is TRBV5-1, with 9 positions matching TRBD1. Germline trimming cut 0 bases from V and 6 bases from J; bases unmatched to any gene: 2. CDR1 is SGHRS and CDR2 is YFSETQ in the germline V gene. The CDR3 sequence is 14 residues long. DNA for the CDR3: TGCGCCAGCAGCTTGGGGACAGGGGCCGATACGCAGTATTTT. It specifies CASSLGTGADTQYF.

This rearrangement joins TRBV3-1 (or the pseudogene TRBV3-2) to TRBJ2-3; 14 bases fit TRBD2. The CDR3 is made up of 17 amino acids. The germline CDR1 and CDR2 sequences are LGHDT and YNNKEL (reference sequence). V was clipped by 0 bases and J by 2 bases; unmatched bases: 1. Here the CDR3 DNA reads TGTGCCAGCAGCCAAGAGACTAGCGGGGGGGCCACAGATACGCAGTATTTT. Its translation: CASSQETSGGATDTQYF.

The CDR3 spells CASSYLDSRSDYGYTF. CDR3 nucleotide sequence: TGTGCCAGCAGCTACTTGGACAGCCGAAGTGACTATGGCTACACCTTC. This sequence joins TRBV7-3 and TRBJ1-2, with D possibly matching TRBD1 (6 bases). The V gene lost 4 bases and the J gene lost 3 bases, with 18 bases spanning the gap. CDR1 and CDR2 (germline): SGHTA, FQGTGA. The length of the CDR3 is 16 residues.

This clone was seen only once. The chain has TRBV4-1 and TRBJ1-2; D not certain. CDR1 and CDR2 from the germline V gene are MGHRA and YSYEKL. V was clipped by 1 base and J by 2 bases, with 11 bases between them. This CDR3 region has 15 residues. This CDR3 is CASSQGVRTNYGYTF. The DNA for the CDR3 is TGCGCCAGCAGCCAAGGGGTCAGGACCAACTATGGCTACACCTTC.

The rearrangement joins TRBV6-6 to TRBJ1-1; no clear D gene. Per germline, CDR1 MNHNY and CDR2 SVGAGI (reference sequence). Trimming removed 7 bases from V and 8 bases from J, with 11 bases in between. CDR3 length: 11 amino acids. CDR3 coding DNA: TGTGCCAGCACCGTAAGAGGGGAAGCTTTCTTT. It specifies CASTVRGEAFF.

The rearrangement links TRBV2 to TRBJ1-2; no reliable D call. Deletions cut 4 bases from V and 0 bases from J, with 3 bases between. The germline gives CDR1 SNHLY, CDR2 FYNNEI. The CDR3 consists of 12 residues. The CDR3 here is CASSAANYGYTF. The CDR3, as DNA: TGTGCCAGCAGTGCCGCTAACTATGGCTACACCTTC. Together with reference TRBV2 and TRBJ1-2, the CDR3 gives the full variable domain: EPEVTQTPSHQVTQMGQEVILRCVPISNHLYFYWYRQILGQKVEFLVSFYNNEISEKSEIFDDQFSVERPDGSNFTLKIRSTKLEDSAMYFCASSAANYGYTFGSGTRLTVV.

For the CDR3, the DNA is TGTGCCAGCAGCTTGGATGGGCAGGGTTATGAAAAACTGTTTTTT. It codes for CASSLDGQGYEKLFF. The chain carries TRBV5-4 and TRBJ1-4, with a possible D match to TRBD1 (5 bases). The CDR3 runs to 15 residues. V lost 0 bases, J lost 6 bases, and 12 bases lay in between. In germline, CDR1 is SGHNT, CDR2 YYREEE (reference sequence).

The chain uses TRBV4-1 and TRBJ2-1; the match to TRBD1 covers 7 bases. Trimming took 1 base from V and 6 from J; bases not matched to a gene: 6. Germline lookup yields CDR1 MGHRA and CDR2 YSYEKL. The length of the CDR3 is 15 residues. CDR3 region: CASSQGTGGVNEQFF. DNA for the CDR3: TGCGCCAGCAGCCAAGGGACAGGTGGGGTCAATGAGCAGTTCTTC.

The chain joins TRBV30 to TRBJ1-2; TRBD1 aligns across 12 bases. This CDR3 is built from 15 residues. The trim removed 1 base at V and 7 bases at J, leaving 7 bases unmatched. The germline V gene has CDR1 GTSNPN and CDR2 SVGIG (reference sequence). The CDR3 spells CAWSEGGQGAFGYTF. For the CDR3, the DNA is TGTGCCTGGAGTGAGGGGGGACAGGGGGCGTTTGGCTACACCTTC.

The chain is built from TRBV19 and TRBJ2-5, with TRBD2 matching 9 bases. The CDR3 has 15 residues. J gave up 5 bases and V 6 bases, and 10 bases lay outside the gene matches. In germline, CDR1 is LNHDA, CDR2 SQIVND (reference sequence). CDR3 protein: CASSPFGGGAETQYF. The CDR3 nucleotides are TGTGCCAGTAGCCCTTTTGGCGGGGGGGCCGAGACCCAGTACTTC.

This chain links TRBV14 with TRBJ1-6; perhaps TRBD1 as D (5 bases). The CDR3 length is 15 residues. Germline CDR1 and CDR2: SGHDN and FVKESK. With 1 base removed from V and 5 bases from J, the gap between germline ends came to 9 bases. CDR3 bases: TGTGCCAGCAGCCAAGCGGGGCGGAATAATTCACCCCTCCACTTT. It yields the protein CASSQAGRNNSPLHF.

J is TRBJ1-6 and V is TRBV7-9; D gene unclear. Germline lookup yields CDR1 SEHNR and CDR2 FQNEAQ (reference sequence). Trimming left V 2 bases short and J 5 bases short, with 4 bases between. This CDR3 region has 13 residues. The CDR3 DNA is TGTGCCAGCAGCTTACAGGATAATTCACCCCTCCACTTT. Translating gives CASSLQDNSPLHF.

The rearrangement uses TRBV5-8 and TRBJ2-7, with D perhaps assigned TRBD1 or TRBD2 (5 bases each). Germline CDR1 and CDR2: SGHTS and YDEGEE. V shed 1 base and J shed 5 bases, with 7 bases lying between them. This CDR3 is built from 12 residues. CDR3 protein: CASSLWGNEQYV. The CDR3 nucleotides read TGTGCCAGCAGCTTGTGGGGGAACGAGCAGTACGTC.

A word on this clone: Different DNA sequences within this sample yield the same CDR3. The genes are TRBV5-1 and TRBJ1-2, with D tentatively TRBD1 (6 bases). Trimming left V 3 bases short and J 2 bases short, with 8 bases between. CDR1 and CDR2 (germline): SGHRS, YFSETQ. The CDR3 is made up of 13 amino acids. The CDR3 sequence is CASSWTENYGYTF. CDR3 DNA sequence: TGCGCCAGCAGCTGGACAGAAAACTATGGCTACACCTTC.

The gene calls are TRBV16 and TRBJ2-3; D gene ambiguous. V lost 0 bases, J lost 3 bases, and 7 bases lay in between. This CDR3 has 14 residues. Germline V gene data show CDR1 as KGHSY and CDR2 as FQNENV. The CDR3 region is CASSQSVSTDTQYF. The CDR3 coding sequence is TGTGCCAGCAGCCAATCGGTCAGTACAGATACGCAGTATTTT.

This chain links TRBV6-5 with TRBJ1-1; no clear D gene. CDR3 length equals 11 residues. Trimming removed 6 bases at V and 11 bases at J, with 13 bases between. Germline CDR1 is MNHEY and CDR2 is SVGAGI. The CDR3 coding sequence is TGTGCCAGCAGCGCCGGGCCCCGTGCTTTCTTT. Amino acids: CASSAGPRAFF.

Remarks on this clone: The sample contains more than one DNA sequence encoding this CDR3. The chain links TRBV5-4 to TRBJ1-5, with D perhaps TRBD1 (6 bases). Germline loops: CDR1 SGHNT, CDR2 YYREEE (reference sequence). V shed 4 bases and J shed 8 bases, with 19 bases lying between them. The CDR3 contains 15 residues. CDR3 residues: CASSQGHWVRKPQHF. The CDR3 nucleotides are TGTGCCAGCAGCCAGGGACACTGGGTGAGAAAGCCCCAGCATTTT.

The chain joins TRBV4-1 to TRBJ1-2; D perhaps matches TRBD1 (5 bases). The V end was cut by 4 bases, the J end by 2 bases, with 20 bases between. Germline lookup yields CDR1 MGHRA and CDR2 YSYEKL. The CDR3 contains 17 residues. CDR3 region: CASSPSHRGGTNYGYTF. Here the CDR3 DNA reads TGCGCCAGCAGCCCCAGCCACCGCGGGGGAACAAACTATGGCTACACCTTC.

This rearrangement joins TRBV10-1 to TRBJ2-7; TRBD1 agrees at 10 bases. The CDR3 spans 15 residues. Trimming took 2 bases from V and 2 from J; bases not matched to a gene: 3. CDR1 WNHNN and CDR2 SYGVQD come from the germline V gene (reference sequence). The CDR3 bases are TGCGCCAGCAGTGAGCGGACAGGGGGGACCTACGAGCAGTACTTC. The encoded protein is CASSERTGGTYEQYF.

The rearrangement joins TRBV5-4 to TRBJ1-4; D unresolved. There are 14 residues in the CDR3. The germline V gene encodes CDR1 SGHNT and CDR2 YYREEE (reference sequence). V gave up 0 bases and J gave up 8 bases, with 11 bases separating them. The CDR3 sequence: CASSLGQVPEKLFF. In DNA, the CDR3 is TGTGCCAGCAGCTTGGGGCAGGTGCCCGAAAAACTGTTTTTT.

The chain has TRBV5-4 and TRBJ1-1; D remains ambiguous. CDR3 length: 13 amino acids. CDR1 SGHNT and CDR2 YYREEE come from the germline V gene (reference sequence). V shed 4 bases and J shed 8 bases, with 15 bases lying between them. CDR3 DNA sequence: TGTGCCAGCAGCACCCGAGACCGGCGGGAAGCTTTCTTT. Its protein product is CASSTRDRREAFF.

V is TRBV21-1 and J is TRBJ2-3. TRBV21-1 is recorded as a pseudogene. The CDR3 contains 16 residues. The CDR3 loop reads CASSKALRKGTDTQYF. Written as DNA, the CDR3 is TGTGCCAGCAGCAAAGCTCTCCGCAAAGGGACAGATACGCAGTATTTT.

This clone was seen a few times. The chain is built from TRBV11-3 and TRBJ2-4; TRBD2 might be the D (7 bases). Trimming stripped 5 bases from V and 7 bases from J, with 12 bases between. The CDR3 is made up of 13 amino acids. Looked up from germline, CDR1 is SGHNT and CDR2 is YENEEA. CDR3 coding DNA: TGTGCCAGCAGCCCCGGGGGGCTTAACATTCAGTACTTC. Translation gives CASSPGGLNIQYF.

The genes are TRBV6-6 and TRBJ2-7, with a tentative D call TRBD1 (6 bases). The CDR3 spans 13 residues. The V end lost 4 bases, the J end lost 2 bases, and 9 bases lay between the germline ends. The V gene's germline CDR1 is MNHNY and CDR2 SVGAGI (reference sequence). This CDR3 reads CASSSRDTYEQYV. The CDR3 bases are TGTGCCAGCAGTTCCCGGGACACCTACGAGCAGTACGTC.